These 25 T cell receptor beta chains were all obtained from the same sample, sequenced in a study of cytotoxic CD8 clonotypes in ibrutinib-treated CLL. Profiled with immunoSEQ multiplex PCR; TCRdb holds only in-frame clones, not every one. Of about 310,000 clones in the sample, 80% were seen once. Here the sequenced sample was PBMCs, taken before ibrutinib treatment. Receptor source: a human donor with chronic lymphocytic leukemia.

The chain employs TRBV27 and TRBJ2-7, with D perhaps TRBD2 (6 bases). There are 14 residues in the CDR3. The V end was cut by 3 bases, the J end by 4 bases, with 13 bases between. CDR1 and CDR2 from the germline V gene are MNHEY and SMNVEV (reference sequence). DNA for the CDR3: TGTGCCAGCAGTTTTGGCGGGAAGGAGTACGAGCAGTACTTC. Its protein product is CASSFGGKEYEQYF.

This chain links TRBV28 with TRBJ2-7; 10 bases match TRBD2. V lost 4 bases to trimming and J lost 3 bases; unmatched junction nucleotides: 6. The CDR3 consists of 15 residues. CDR1 is MDHEN, CDR2 SYDVKM, per germline. The CDR3 nucleotides are TGTGCCAGCAGTTCCAAGACTAGCGGGTTCTACGAGCAGTACTTC. Its protein is CASSSKTSGFYEQYF.

The J gene is TRBJ1-4, the V gene TRBV27; D is unclear. Germline V gene sequence: CDR1 MNHEY, CDR2 SMNVEV (reference sequence). The CDR3 totals 19 residues. With 3 bases removed from V and 0 bases from J, the gap between germline ends came to 20 bases. CDR3 DNA sequence: TGTGCCAGCAGTTTTAGGACCACGGGGATGGCCCCAACTAATGAAAAACTGTTTTTT. This codes for CASSFRTTGMAPTNEKLFF.

This rearrangement joins TRBV27 to TRBJ2-7; D could derive from TRBD1 or TRBD2 (5 bases each). With 3 bases removed from V and 3 bases from J, the gap between germline ends came to 12 bases. Germline-derived CDR1 and CDR2 are MNHEY and SMNVEV (reference sequence). The CDR3 loop spans 14 amino acids. The CDR3 reads CASSFREWDYEQYF. CDR3 DNA sequence: TGTGCCAGCAGTTTCAGGGAGTGGGACTACGAGCAGTACTTC.

The CDR3: CASSQHLRQGPYNEQFF. CDR3 sequence (DNA): TGCGCCAGCAGCCAACACCTAAGACAGGGCCCCTACAATGAGCAGTTCTTC. The chain is built from TRBV4-3 and TRBJ2-1; 7 nucleotides line up with TRBD1. The CDR3 is made up of 17 amino acids. Germline values: CDR1 LGHNA, CDR2 YSLEER. Trimming removed 2 bases from V and 2 bases from J; junction bases left unmatched: 9.

The chain links TRBV7-6 to TRBJ2-3; D call uncertain. The length of the CDR3 is 15 residues. Germline V gene lookup returns CDR1 SGHVS and CDR2 FNYEAQ. Trimming shortened V by 1 base and J by 5 bases, and 13 bases separated the two germline ends. The CDR3 nucleotides are TGTGCCAGCAGCTTAGGCGGAATGTACGGAGATACGCAGTATTTT. It translates to CASSLGGMYGDTQYF.

The chain combines TRBV4-3 with TRBJ2-6; no reliable D call. Germline values: CDR1 LGHNA, CDR2 YSLEER. With 0 bases removed from V and 1 base from J, the gap between germline ends came to 13 bases. CDR3 size: 18 residues. CDR3 region: CASSQDKGRRSGANVLTF. The DNA of the CDR3 is TGCGCCAGCAGCCAAGATAAGGGAAGACGGTCTGGGGCCAACGTCCTGACTTTC.

As for this clone: Other DNA variants within this sample encode the same CDR3. The rearrangement links TRBV4-1 to TRBJ1-2; D gene unclear. Germline CDR1 is MGHRA and CDR2 is YSYEKL. The CDR3 extends over 15 amino acids. V was pared by 1 base and J by 0 bases, with 9 bases between. The CDR3 nucleotides are TGCGCCAGCAGCCAAGTTGGCCGAGCTAACTATGGCTACACCTTC. Its protein is CASSQVGRANYGYTF.

V is TRBV5-1 and J is TRBJ2-2; TRBD1 agrees at 8 bases. Germline lookup yields CDR1 SGHRS and CDR2 YFSETQ. The junction had 1 base not matched to a gene; V was cut back by 4 bases and J by 5 bases. The CDR3 length is 13 residues. The DNA of the CDR3 is TGCGCCAGCAGCCGGACAGGGACCGGGGAGCTGTTTTTT. Its translation: CASSRTGTGELFF.

The V call is TRBV15, the J call TRBJ2-1; D gene ambiguous. Germline-derived CDR1 and CDR2 are LNHNV and YYDKDF (reference sequence). Trimming removed 3 bases at V and 0 bases at J, with 15 bases between. This CDR3 region has 17 residues. The CDR3 loop reads CATSSDGRRSSYNEQFF. The CDR3 DNA is TGTGCCACCAGCAGCGACGGACGCCGTAGCTCCTACAATGAGCAGTTCTTC.

This clone occurred once. The chain links TRBV5-2 to TRBJ2-3; the D call in the table, TRBD2, was not verified against the DNA. TRBV5-2 is a known pseudogene. The CDR3 loop spans 16 amino acids. Here the CDR3 DNA reads TGTGCCAGCAGCCCTTCCACAACGGGGATCACAGATACGCAGTATTTT. Translated, it gives CASSPSTTGITDTQYF.

CDR3 loop: CASSPPDGTGGYEQYF. The CDR3, as DNA: TGTGCCAGCAGCCCTCCGGACGGGACAGGGGGGTACGAGCAGTACTTC. The rearrangement uses TRBV7-9 and TRBJ2-7; 11 nucleotides agree with TRBD1. The CDR3 extends over 16 amino acids. Germline V lookup: CDR1 SEHNR, CDR2 FQNEAQ (reference sequence). V shed 5 bases, J shed 4 bases, and the junction held 10 bases outside the gene matches.

The chain uses TRBV2 and TRBJ1-2, with 7 bases identical to TRBD1. The length of the CDR3 is 15 residues. The germline CDR1 and CDR2 sequences are SNHLY and FYNNEI. Trimming removed 3 bases from V and 5 bases from J; junction bases left unmatched: 9. The CDR3 DNA reads as TGTGCCAGCAGTGACATAGGCGCAGGGGGATATGGCTACACCTTC. Its translation is CASSDIGAGGYGYTF.

This clone was seen a few times. This chain uses TRBV4-1 with TRBJ2-7; the match to TRBD2 covers 9 bases. This CDR3 comprises 17 residues. V dropped 3 bases and J dropped 4; count of bases not matched to a gene: 13. The V gene's germline CDR1 is MGHRA and CDR2 YSYEKL. CDR3 protein: CASSQGGGDWRDYEQYF. CDR3 coding DNA: TGCGCCAGCAGCCAGGGCGGGGGGGACTGGCGGGATTACGAGCAGTACTTC.

The chain couples TRBV27 to TRBJ2-1; D is possibly TRBD1 or TRBD2 (5 bases each). The V gene's germline CDR1 is MNHEY and CDR2 SMNVEV (reference sequence). The CDR3 consists of 15 residues. Trimming left V 0 bases short and J 9 bases short, with 15 bases between. This CDR3 reads CASSLSIGIRGEQFF. The CDR3, as DNA: TGTGCCAGCAGTTTATCGATCGGGATTAGGGGTGAGCAGTTCTTC.

The chain joins TRBV6-6 to TRBJ2-7; 12 positions match TRBD1. Trimming removed 6 bases from V and 4 bases from J; junction bases left unmatched: 7. Per germline, CDR1 MNHNY and CDR2 SVGAGI (reference sequence). The CDR3 is made up of 15 amino acids. In DNA form, the CDR3 reads TGTGCCAGCAGGTCCGGGACAGGGGGCTCTTACGAGCAGTACTTC. It yields the protein CASRSGTGGSYEQYF.

In its sample, this clone was seen once. This sequence joins TRBV5-6 and TRBJ2-7, with D perhaps TRBD1 (5 bases). V lost 1 base, J lost 2 bases, and 13 bases lay in between. Germline CDR1 reads SGHDT; CDR2 reads YYEEEE. The CDR3 runs 15 residues. CDR3: CASSLHSDRAYEQYF. In DNA form, the CDR3 reads TGTGCCAGCAGCTTGCACAGCGACAGAGCCTACGAGCAGTACTTC.

This clone has a handful of counts. The chain is built from TRBV27 and TRBJ2-7; 9 bases align to TRBD1. Germline V lookup: CDR1 MNHEY, CDR2 SMNVEV (reference sequence). V lost 2 bases and J lost 4; bases outside the gene matches: 6. The CDR3 is 15 residues long. The CDR3 here is CASSLNRGRAYEQYF. DNA for the CDR3: TGTGCCAGCAGTTTAAACAGGGGGCGCGCTTACGAGCAGTACTTC.

The J gene is TRBJ2-1, the V gene TRBV5-1, with a possible D match to TRBD1 (6 bases). Trimming cost V 0 bases and J 5 bases, with 18 bases left between them. There are 17 residues in the CDR3. Germline V lookup: CDR1 SGHRS, CDR2 YFSETQ. The CDR3 sequence: CASSLALVGGRDNEQFF. In DNA, the CDR3 is TGCGCCAGCAGCTTGGCCCTTGTTGGGGGCCGCGACAATGAGCAGTTCTTC.

V usage is TRBV9 and J usage is TRBJ2-7; D might be TRBD1 (5 bases). V was shortened by 4 bases and J by 3 bases, with 8 bases between the two germline ends. This CDR3 region has 12 residues. Germline V gene data show CDR1 as SGDLS and CDR2 as YYNGEE. The chain's CDR3 is CASSSQGYEQYF. CDR3 nucleotides: TGTGCCAGCAGCTCTCAGGGCTACGAGCAGTACTTC.

This clone appeared once. The genes are TRBV2 and TRBJ1-1; a possible D gene is TRBD1 (5 bases). Trimming took 7 bases from V and 5 from J, leaving 14 bases between them. The CDR3 covers 13 residues. CDR1 and CDR2 from the germline V gene are SNHLY and FYNNEI. CDR3 sequence reads: CASTIGWGTEAFF. CDR3 DNA: TGTGCCAGCACTATAGGGTGGGGGACTGAAGCTTTCTTT.

This chain links TRBV5-1 with TRBJ2-5; perhaps TRBD2 as D (7 bases). CDR1 is SGHRS and CDR2 is YFSETQ in the germline V gene. The CDR3 has 16 amino acids. V was pared by 7 bases and J by 4 bases, with 23 bases between. This chain's CDR3 is CASSVGASGALETQYF. The CDR3 DNA follows: TGCGCCAGCTCCGTGGGGGCTAGCGGAGCCCTAGAGACCCAGTACTTC.

The chain carries TRBV30 and TRBJ2-7, with 9 bases matching TRBD1. Per germline, CDR1 GTSNPN and CDR2 SVGIG (reference sequence). The CDR3 spans 14 residues. Losses at the gene ends were 5 bases for V and 2 bases for J; bases not matched to a gene: 7. CDR3 loop: CAWGETGGTYEQYF. The CDR3 DNA reads as TGTGCCTGGGGGGAGACAGGGGGTACCTACGAGCAGTACTTC.

This sequence joins TRBV7-9 and TRBJ1-4; no reliable D call. The CDR3 sequence is 11 residues long. Deletions cut 1 base from V and 6 bases from J, with 0 bases between. Germline-derived CDR1 and CDR2 are SEHNR and FQNEAQ (reference sequence). The CDR3 spells CASSLDEKLFF. CDR3 in DNA: TGTGCCAGCAGCTTAGATGAAAAACTGTTTTTT.

This clone appeared a single time. This chain connects TRBV11-2 to TRBJ2-7; 14 bases are shared with TRBD2. This CDR3 spans 15 amino acids. The V segment lost 5 bases and the J segment 5 bases; nucleotides outside the gene matches: 5. Germline V gives CDR1 SGHAT, CDR2 FQNNGV. CDR3: CASSRTGLAGDEQYF. The CDR3 coding sequence is TGTGCCAGCAGCCGCACGGGACTAGCGGGAGACGAGCAGTACTTC.